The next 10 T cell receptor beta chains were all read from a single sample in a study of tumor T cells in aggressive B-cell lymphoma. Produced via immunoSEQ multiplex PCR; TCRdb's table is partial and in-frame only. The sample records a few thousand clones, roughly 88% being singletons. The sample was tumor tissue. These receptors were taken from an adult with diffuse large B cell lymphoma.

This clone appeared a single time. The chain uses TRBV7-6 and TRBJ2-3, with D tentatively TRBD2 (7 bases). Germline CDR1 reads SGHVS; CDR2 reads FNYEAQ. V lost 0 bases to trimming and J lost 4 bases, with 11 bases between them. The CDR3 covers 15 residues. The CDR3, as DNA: TGTGCCAGCAGCTTAGCGGGGGGGCCGGCAGATACGCAGTATTTT. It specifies CASSLAGGPADTQYF.

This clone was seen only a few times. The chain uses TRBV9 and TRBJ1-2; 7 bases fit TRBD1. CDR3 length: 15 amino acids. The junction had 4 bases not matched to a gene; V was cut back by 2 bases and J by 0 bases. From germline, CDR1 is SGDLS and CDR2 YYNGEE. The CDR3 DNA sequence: TGTGCCAGCAGCGTCGGGGACAGCACTAACTATGGCTACACCTTC. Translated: CASSVGDSTNYGYTF. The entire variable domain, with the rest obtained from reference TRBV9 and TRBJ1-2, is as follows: DSGVTQTPKHLITATGQRVTLRCSPRSGDLSVYWYQQSLDQGLQFLIQYYNGEERAKGNILERFSAQQFPDLHSELNLSSLELGDSALYFCASSVGDSTNYGYTFGSGTRLTVV.

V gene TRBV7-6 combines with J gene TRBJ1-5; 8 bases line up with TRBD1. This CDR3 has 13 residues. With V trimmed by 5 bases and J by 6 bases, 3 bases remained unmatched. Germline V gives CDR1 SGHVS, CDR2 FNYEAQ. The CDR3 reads CASSPTGVQPQHF. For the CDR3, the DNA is TGTGCCAGCAGCCCGACAGGGGTTCAGCCCCAGCATTTT.

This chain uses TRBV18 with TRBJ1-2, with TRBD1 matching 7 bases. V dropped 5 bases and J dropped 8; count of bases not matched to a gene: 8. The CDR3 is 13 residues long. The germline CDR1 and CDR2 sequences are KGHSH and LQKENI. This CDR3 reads CASSSDRDRGYTF. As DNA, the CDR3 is TGTGCCAGCTCATCAGACAGGGATCGCGGCTACACCTTC.

The CDR3 protein is CASSFYPSGTSGGGTQYF. The CDR3 DNA sequence: TGTGCCAGCAGCTTTTACCCCTCCGGGACTAGCGGGGGGGGGACCCAGTACTTC. The chain carries TRBV7-2 and TRBJ2-5; the match to TRBD2 covers 16 bases. The trim removed 3 bases at V and 7 bases at J, leaving 11 bases unmatched. CDR1 and CDR2 (germline): SGHTA, FQGNSA. The CDR3 sequence is 18 residues long.

The CDR3 region has the DNA TGTGCCAGCAGCGTAGCTAGCCTCTCCTACAATGAGCAGTTCTTC. Translating it yields CASSVASLSYNEQFF. V is TRBV9 and J is TRBJ2-1; D perhaps matches TRBD2 (5 bases). CDR3 length: 15 amino acids. Between the trimmed V and J ends, which lost 0 bases and 0 bases, there was a span of 7 bases. The germline gives CDR1 SGDLS, CDR2 YYNGEE.

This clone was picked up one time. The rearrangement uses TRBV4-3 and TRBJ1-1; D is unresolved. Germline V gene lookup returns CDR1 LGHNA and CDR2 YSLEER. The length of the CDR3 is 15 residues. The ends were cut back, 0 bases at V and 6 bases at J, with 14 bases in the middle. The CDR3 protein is CASSQDLLSGAEAFF. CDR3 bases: TGCGCCAGCAGCCAAGATCTCTTATCAGGCGCTGAAGCTTTCTTT.

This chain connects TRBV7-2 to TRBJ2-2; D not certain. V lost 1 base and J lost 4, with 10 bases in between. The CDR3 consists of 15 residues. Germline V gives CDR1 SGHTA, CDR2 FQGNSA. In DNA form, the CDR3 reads TGTGCCAGCAGCTTAGTTGGTACATCCACCGGGGAGCTGTTTTTT. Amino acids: CASSLVGTSTGELFF.

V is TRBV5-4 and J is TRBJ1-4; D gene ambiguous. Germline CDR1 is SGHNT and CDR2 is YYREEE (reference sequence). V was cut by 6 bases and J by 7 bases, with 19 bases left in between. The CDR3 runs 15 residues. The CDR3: CASTTNPGLGEKLFF. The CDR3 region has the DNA TGTGCCAGCACCACAAATCCAGGCTTAGGTGAAAAACTGTTTTTT.

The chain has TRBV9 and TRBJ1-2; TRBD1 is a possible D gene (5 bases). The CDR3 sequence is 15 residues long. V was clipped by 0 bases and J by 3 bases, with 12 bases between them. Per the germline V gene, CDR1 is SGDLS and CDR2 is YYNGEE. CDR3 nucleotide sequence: TGTGCCAGCAGCGTAGCTCCTCTGGGGCACTATGGCTACACCTTC. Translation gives CASSVAPLGHYGYTF. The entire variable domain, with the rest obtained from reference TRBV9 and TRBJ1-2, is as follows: DSGVTQTPKHLITATGQRVTLRCSPRSGDLSVYWYQQSLDQGLQFLIQYYNGEERAKGNILERFSAQQFPDLHSELNLSSLELGDSALYFCASSVAPLGHYGYTFGSGTRLTVV.